The 16 T cell receptor beta chains listed next were all sequenced from one sample in a study of shared clonotypes between healthy human individuals. Here immunoSEQ multiplex PCR was the method, and the copy in TCRdb shows in-frame clones only, minus some. The table records roughly 1.5 million clones, 95% to 99% of them present only once. The material sequenced was naive CD4+ T cells sorted from blood. Subset given: CD45RA+ positively selected. These receptors were collected from a young man in good health.

The chain employs TRBV30 and TRBJ1-3, with no clear D. Germline V gene data show CDR1 as GTSNPN and CDR2 as SVGIG (reference sequence). CDR3 size: 15 residues. V lost 0 bases to trimming and J lost 4 bases, with 13 bases between them. The CDR3 region has the DNA TGTGCCTGGAGTGTACGAGGGTTCCAAGGAAACACCATATATTTT. Translating it yields CAWSVRGFQGNTIYF.

The J gene is TRBJ2-5, the V gene TRBV5-1, with D perhaps TRBD1 (6 bases). The V and J ends lost 0 bases and 1 base respectively, with 13 bases between them. The CDR3 loop spans 16 amino acids. Germline CDR1 SGHRS, CDR2 YFSETQ. CDR3 residues: CASSLAGQGLQETQYF. The CDR3 DNA reads TGCGCCAGCAGCTTGGCCGGGCAGGGGCTCCAAGAGACCCAGTACTTC.

As regards this clone: The sample has other DNA sequences that encode this CDR3 too. The rearrangement uses TRBV18 and TRBJ1-4; D gene uncertain. This CDR3 comprises 13 residues. CDR1 KGHSH and CDR2 LQKENI come from the germline V gene. Trimming pared 0 bases from V and 6 bases from J, leaving 5 bases between. CDR3 coding DNA: TGTGCCAGCTCACCACCTGGGGATGAAAAACTGTTTTTT. Protein sequence: CASSPPGDEKLFF. The variable domain in full, with the rest retrieved from reference TRBV18 and TRBJ1-4, is NAGVMQNPRHLVRRRGQEARLRCSPMKGHSHVYWYRQLPEEGLKFMVYLQKENIIDESGMPKERFSAEFPKEGPSILRIQQVVRGDSAAYFCASSPPGDEKLFFGSGTQLSVL.

The chain employs TRBV27 and TRBJ2-5; no firm D call. The CDR3 is 13 residues long. V lost 2 bases and J lost 7, with 11 bases in between. Germline lookup yields CDR1 MNHEY and CDR2 SMNVEV (reference sequence). As DNA, the CDR3 is TGTGCCAGCAGTTTAAGCACCCGTGGGACCCAGTACTTC. As protein: CASSLSTRGTQYF.

The CDR3 is CASSDPGRVYEQYF. CDR3 DNA sequence: TGTGCCAGTAGCGACCCAGGGAGAGTCTACGAGCAGTACTTC. V is TRBV19 and J is TRBJ2-7; D may be TRBD1 or TRBD2 (5 bases each). CDR3 length: 14 residues. Trimming pared 6 bases from V and 3 bases from J, leaving 15 bases between. CDR1 LNHDA and CDR2 SQIVND come from the germline V gene (reference sequence). The entire variable domain, with the rest obtained from reference TRBV19 and TRBJ2-7, is as follows: DGGITQSPKYLFRKEGQNVTLSCEQNLNHDAMYWYRQDPGQGLRLIYYSQIVNDFQKGDIAEGYSVSREKKESFPLTVTSAQKNPTAFYLCASSDPGRVYEQYFGPGTRLTVT.

V is TRBV29-1 and J is TRBJ2-5, with TRBD1 identical over 7 bases. This CDR3 is built from 12 residues. Germline-derived CDR1 and CDR2 are SQVTM and ANQGSEA. V shed 8 bases and J 5 bases; nucleotides not matched to a gene: 8. Here the CDR3 reads CSIKGQSETQYF. CDR3 nucleotides: TGCAGCATAAAGGGACAGTCTGAGACCCAGTACTTC.

Worth noting for this clone: Other DNA sequences of this sample code for an identical CDR3. The V and J genes are TRBV29-1 and TRBJ2-7; D remains unclear. CDR1 SQVTM and CDR2 ANQGSEA come from the germline V gene. The CDR3 is made up of 11 amino acids. Trimming left V 5 bases short and J 3 bases short, with 8 bases between. CDR3 loop: CSVRAGYEQYF. Written as DNA, the CDR3 is TGCAGCGTTCGGGCAGGCTACGAGCAGTACTTC.

The genes are TRBV29-1 and TRBJ1-2; D is ambiguous. Germline loops: CDR1 SQVTM, CDR2 ANQGSEA. Trimming pared 7 bases from V and 1 base from J, leaving 25 bases between. The CDR3 extends over 17 amino acids. The CDR3 DNA sequence: TGCAGCGCCCGCAACGCTCCTCCTCAGTTGGATAACTATGGCTACACCTTC. As protein: CSARNAPPQLDNYGYTF. The full variable domain, rest sourced from reference TRBV29-1 and TRBJ1-2, is SAVISQKPSRDICQRGTSLTIQCQVDSQVTMMFWYRQQPGQSLTLIATANQGSEATYESGFVIDKFPISRPNLTFSTLTVSNMSPEDSSIYLCSARNAPPQLDNYGYTFGSGTRLTVV.

This chain connects TRBV11-3 to TRBJ2-5; TRBD1 aligns across 8 bases. The CDR3 length is 15 residues. With V trimmed by 1 base and J by 3 bases, 4 bases remained unmatched. Germline values: CDR1 SGHNT, CDR2 YENEEA. The CDR3 spells CASSLGPTGEETQYF. The CDR3 coding sequence is TGTGCCAGCAGCTTAGGACCGACAGGGGAAGAGACCCAGTACTTC.

The chain recombines TRBV2 with TRBJ2-2; 11 positions agree with TRBD2. The CDR3 is made up of 15 amino acids. With 9 bases clipped from V and 0 bases from J, the junction kept 3 bases outside the gene matches. Germline V lookup: CDR1 SNHLY, CDR2 FYNNEI. As DNA, the CDR3 is TGTGCCAGAGGACTAGCGGGTTCGAACACCGGGGAGCTGTTTTTT. Its protein is CARGLAGSNTGELFF.

The chain employs TRBV5-1 and TRBJ1-5, with D perhaps TRBD1 (5 bases). Germline V CDR1 and CDR2: SGHRS, YFSETQ. V lost 4 bases to trimming and J lost 5 bases, with 13 bases between them. This CDR3 is built from 14 residues. The CDR3 DNA is TGCGCCAGCAGCGTGTTAGGGACGGATCAGCCCCAGCATTTT. Its protein is CASSVLGTDQPQHF. Full variable domain (missing parts from reference TRBV5-1 and TRBJ1-5): KAGVTQTPRYLIKTRGQQVTLSCSPISGHRSVSWYQQTPGQGLQFLFEYFSETQRNKGNFPGRFSGRQFSNSRSEMNVSTLELGDSALYLCASSVLGTDQPQHFGDGTRLSIL.

The rearrangement uses TRBV18 and TRBJ2-7; D perhaps matches TRBD2 (5 bases). CDR1 is KGHSH and CDR2 is LQKENI in the germline V gene. The ends were cut back, 2 bases at V and 2 bases at J, with 7 bases in the middle. The CDR3 runs to 13 residues. The CDR3 protein is CASSPSGAYEQYF. CDR3 nucleotides: TGTGCCAGCTCACCAAGCGGAGCCTACGAGCAGTACTTC.

This chain joins TRBV2 and TRBJ1-5; 10 bases align to TRBD1. Germline V gene lookup returns CDR1 SNHLY and CDR2 FYNNEI. Trimming at V came to 4 bases and at J to 7 bases, leaving 13 bases not matched to a gene. This CDR3 contains 17 residues. CDR3 protein: CASSVMPGQGMGQPQHF. The CDR3 DNA sequence: TGTGCCAGCAGTGTAATGCCGGGACAGGGGATGGGCCAGCCCCAGCATTTT.

V and J are TRBV19 and TRBJ1-4, with no clear D. V shed 4 bases and J shed 0 bases, with 12 bases lying between them. Looked up from germline, CDR1 is LNHDA and CDR2 is SQIVND (reference sequence). This CDR3 contains 16 residues. CDR3 sequence (DNA): TGTGCCAGTAGTAGTTCAGGAATTGCAACTAATGAAAAACTGTTTTTT. Translating gives CASSSSGIATNEKLFF.

The chain combines TRBV6-1 with TRBJ2-3, with 8 bases aligning to TRBD2. CDR1 and CDR2 (germline): MNHNS, SASEGT. V was pared by 3 bases and J by 2 bases, with 10 bases of the junction left unmatched. CDR3 length: 17 amino acids. The CDR3 region has the DNA TGTGCCAGCAGTGACAGAGCTCTAGCGGGTTCCACAGATACGCAGTATTTT. It yields the protein CASSDRALAGSTDTQYF.

V is TRBV5-6 and J is TRBJ2-1; the D is unclear. Trimming shortened V by 2 bases and J by 9 bases, and 9 bases separated the two germline ends. This CDR3 has 12 amino acids. CDR1 SGHDT and CDR2 YYEEEE come from the germline V gene. CDR3 DNA: TGTGCCAGCAGCTTCTTTCCCGGTGAGCAGTTCTTC. It translates to CASSFFPGEQFF.